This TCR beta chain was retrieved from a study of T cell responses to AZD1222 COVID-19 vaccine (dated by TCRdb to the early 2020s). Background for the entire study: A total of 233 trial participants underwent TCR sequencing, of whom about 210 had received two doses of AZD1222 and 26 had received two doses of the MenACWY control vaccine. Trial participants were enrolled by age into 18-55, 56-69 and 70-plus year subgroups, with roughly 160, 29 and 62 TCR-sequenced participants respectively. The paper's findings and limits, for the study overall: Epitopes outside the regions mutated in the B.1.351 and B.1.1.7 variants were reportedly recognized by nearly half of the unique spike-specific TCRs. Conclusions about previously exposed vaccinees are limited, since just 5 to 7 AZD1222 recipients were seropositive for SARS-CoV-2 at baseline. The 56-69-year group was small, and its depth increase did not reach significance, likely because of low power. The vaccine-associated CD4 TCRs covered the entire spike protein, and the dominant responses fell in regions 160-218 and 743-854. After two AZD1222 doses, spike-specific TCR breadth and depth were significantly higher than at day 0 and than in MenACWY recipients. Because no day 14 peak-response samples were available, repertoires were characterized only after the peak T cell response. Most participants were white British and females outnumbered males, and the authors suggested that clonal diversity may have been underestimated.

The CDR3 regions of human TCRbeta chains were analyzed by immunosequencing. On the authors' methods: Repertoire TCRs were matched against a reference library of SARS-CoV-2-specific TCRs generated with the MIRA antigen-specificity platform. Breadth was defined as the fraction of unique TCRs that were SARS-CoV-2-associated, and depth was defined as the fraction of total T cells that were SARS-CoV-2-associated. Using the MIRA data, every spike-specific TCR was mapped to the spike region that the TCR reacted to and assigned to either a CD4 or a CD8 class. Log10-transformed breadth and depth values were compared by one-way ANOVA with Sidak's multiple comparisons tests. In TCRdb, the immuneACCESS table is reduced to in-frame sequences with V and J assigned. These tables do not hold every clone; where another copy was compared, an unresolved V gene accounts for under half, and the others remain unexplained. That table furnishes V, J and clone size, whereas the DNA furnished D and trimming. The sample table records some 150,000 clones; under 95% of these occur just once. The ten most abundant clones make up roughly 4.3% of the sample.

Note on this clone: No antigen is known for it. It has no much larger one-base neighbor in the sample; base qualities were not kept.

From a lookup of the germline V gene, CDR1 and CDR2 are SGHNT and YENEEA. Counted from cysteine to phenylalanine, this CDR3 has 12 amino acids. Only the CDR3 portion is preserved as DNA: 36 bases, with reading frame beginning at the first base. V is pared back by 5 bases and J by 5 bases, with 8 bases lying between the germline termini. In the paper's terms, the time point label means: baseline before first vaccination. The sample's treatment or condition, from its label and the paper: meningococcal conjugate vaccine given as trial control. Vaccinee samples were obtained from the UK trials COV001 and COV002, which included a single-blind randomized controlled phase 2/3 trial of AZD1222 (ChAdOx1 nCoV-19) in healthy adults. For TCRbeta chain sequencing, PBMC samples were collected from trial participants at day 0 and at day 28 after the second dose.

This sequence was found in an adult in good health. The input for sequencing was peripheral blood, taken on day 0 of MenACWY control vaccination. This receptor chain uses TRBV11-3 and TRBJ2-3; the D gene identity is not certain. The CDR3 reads CASSHNRDTQYF. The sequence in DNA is TGTGCCAGCAGCCACAATAGAGATACGCAGTATTTT.